Included here is one T cell receptor beta chain sequence, with context. Deletions cut 3 bases from V and 7 bases from J, with 12 bases between. Germline V gene data show CDR1 as LNHDA and CDR2 as SQIVND (reference sequence). CDR3 size: 13 residues. The source of the sample is a study of blood T cell repertoires in COVID-19. About the study: Both acute and convalescent COVID-19 samples were obtained from the United States, Italy and Spain. Sample material is recorded as cDNA or gDNA derived from T cells, B-cell-depleted T cells, or PBMCs.

Original processing notes: Counts of nucleated cells, estimated from reference gene primer amplification, were obtained. Only in-frame clones appear in the TCRdb table, and some are missing; sequencing was by immunoSEQ multiplex PCR. From that table come the V and J calls and clone size; the DNA was used to work out D and trimming. The table lists about 62,000 clones, around 89% of them singletons. Seattle-derived patients entered the study during active infection and were followed longitudinally. The sequenced sample consisted of peripheral blood. This rearrangement joins TRBV19 to TRBJ2-5; weak D call: TRBD2 (6 bases). This receptor was obtained from an older woman with COVID-19, enrolled during active disease. The CDR3 DNA sequence: TGTGCCAGTAGTATGCGGGACGAAAGGACCCAGTACTTC. Translated: CASSMRDERTQYF.